This T cell receptor beta chain was obtained from a study of T cell repertoires in cytomegalovirus infection. This CDR3 comprises 13 residues. Trimming cost V 5 bases and J 6 bases, with 13 bases left between them. The germline V gene has CDR1 SEHNR and CDR2 FQNEAQ (reference sequence). Concerning this clonotype: No antigen is known for it.

TCRdb reprocessed the reads via MiXCR and lists one record per CDR3 protein. Altogether around 58,000 distinct CDR3 sequences are present, 20% being singletons, with the ten largest covering 73%. Study outcomes and limitations: Adding up the frequency of public TCR beta families identified people who carried CMV plus the relevant HLA.

V usage is TRBV7-9 and J usage is TRBJ1-1; D is perhaps TRBD1 (6 bases). The source material was CD8+ T cells from cultured PBMCs, sampled from culture after CMV antigen stimulation. This clonotype originated in a human donor in good health (CMV status not recorded). Some clones in this sample may be carry-over from other donors' samples. The CDR3 DNA sequence: TGTGCCAGCAGCCCCAGGGGAACGCCTGAAGCTTTCTTT. Amino acid sequence: CASSPRGTPEAFF.